These 11 T cell receptor beta chains were all obtained from the same sample, sequenced in a study of T cells in Graves' hyperthyroidism and ophthalmopathy. Amplified TCR beta CDR3 regions derived from RNA transcripts. The HTBI primer set drove a first-round RT-PCR of the TCR CDR3. TCRdb passed the multiplex PCR reads through MiXCR, listing each CDR3 protein once. Of under 450,000 distinct CDR3 sequences in the sample, about 13% were seen once. Sequencing was performed on blood. The source of these receptors is a man aged 30-40 years with Graves' hyperthyroidism that later progressed to Graves' ophthalmopathy.

This clonotype was seen a handful of times. The chain carries TRBV12-3 or TRBV12-4 and TRBJ2-6, with 7 positions matching TRBD1. The CDR3 is 17 amino acids. J lost 2 bases, V lost 6 bases, and 10 bases had no gene match. CDR3 nucleotide sequence: TGTGCCAGCAGCCTACTATTAGGGGGCGCTGGGGCCAACGTCCTGACTTTC. Translation gives CASSLLLGGAGANVLTF.

This clonotype was seen more than once but under ten times. This chain uses TRBV29-1 with TRBJ2-1, with a weak D call TRBD2 (5 bases). CDR1 is SQVTM, CDR2 ANQGSEA, per germline. CDR3 size: 17 residues. V was shortened by 0 bases and J by 0 bases, with 15 bases between the two germline ends. CDR3 loop: CSVEDSRRLSSYNEQFF. The CDR3 bases are TGCAGCGTTGAAGATAGTAGGAGGCTGAGCTCCTACAATGAGCAGTTCTTC.

At least ten counts were recorded for this clonotype. The V call is TRBV7-2, the J call TRBJ2-7, with 7 bases aligning to TRBD1. This CDR3 is 15 amino acids long. Germline V lookup: CDR1 SGHTA, CDR2 FQGNSA. V gave up 2 bases and J gave up 1 base; unmatched junction bases: 5. CDR3 in DNA: TGTGCCAGCAGCTTAATGGGACAGCTATCCTACGAGCAGTACTTC. Amino acids: CASSLMGQLSYEQYF.

This clonotype has at least ten counts. The chain couples TRBV11-2 to TRBJ2-1; D is ambiguous. This CDR3 is 12 amino acids long. The germline V and J ends were trimmed by 3 bases and 5 bases, with 5 bases remaining between them. The germline V gene encodes CDR1 SGHAT and CDR2 FQNNGV. The CDR3 sequence: CASSLSNNEQFF. CDR3 bases: TGTGCCAGCAGCTTGTCAAACAATGAGCAGTTCTTC.

This clonotype was detected many times. The V and J genes are TRBV28 and TRBJ2-3; D is perhaps TRBD2 (5 bases). Germline assignment: CDR1 MDHEN and CDR2 SYDVKM. The V end lost 4 bases, the J end lost 7 bases, and 9 bases lay between the germline ends. CDR3 length: 12 residues. DNA of the CDR3: TGTGCCAGCAGTTCGGACTTTTATACGCAGTATTTT. Translation: CASSSDFYTQYF. Full variable domain (outside the CDR3, taken from reference TRBV28 and TRBJ2-3): DVKVTQSSRYLVKRTGEKVFLECVQDMDHENMFWYRQDPGLGLRLIYFSYDVKMKEKGDIPEGYSVSREKKERFSLILESASTNQTSMYLCASSSDFYTQYFGPGTRLTVL.

This clonotype has a count of ten or more. The chain joins TRBV11-3 to TRBJ2-5; D remains unclear. The ends were cut back, 5 bases at V and 5 bases at J, with 18 bases in the middle. Germline CDR1 is SGHNT and CDR2 is YENEEA. This CDR3 is 15 amino acids long. The CDR3 DNA reads TGTGCCAGCAGCCCAAGGGATAGCTCGATCGAGACCCAGTACTTC. It specifies CASSPRDSSIETQYF.

There are a few counts of this clonotype. J is TRBJ1-6 and V is TRBV5-1, with D hard to call. This CDR3 region has 14 residues. V was pared by 2 bases and J by 4 bases, with 7 bases between. Germline CDR1 is SGHRS and CDR2 is YFSETQ. The CDR3 DNA sequence: TGCGCCAGCAGCTTATACAGTTATAATTCACCCCTCCACTTT. It specifies CASSLYSYNSPLHF.

This clonotype has at least ten counts. The chain joins TRBV5-4 to TRBJ2-5; the D gene could be TRBD1 or TRBD2 (6 bases each). Germline V gives CDR1 SGHNT, CDR2 YYREEE (reference sequence). The CDR3 runs 14 residues. V lost 7 bases, J lost 3 bases, and 16 bases lay in between. The CDR3 coding sequence is TGTGCCAGCCGCGAGGGGGGCGTCAAAGAGACCCAGTACTTC. Translation gives CASREGGVKETQYF.

The rearrangement joins TRBV20-1 to TRBJ2-3, with D maybe TRBD2 (6 bases). The ends were cut back, 6 bases at V and 2 bases at J, with 12 bases in the middle. Germline lookup yields CDR1 DFQATT and CDR2 SNEGSKA (reference sequence). This CDR3 has 13 residues. The CDR3, as DNA: TGCAGTGCCCCGGGACTCGTCACAGATACGCAGTATTTT. It codes for CSAPGLVTDTQYF.

Many counts were recorded for this clonotype. The rearrangement joins TRBV18 to TRBJ1-4; D is unclear. V lost 1 base to trimming and J lost 5 bases, with 14 bases between them. Per the germline V gene, CDR1 is KGHSH and CDR2 is LQKENI. CDR3 length: 16 amino acids. The CDR3 sequence is CASSPRLPGANEKLFF. The CDR3 nucleotides read TGTGCCAGCTCACCACGGCTTCCGGGAGCGAATGAAAAACTGTTTTTT.

This clonotype was seen ten or more times. J is TRBJ2-5 and V is TRBV20-1; 7 nucleotides agree with TRBD2. Germline V gene data show CDR1 as DFQATT and CDR2 as SNEGSKA (reference sequence). V lost 4 bases, J lost 4 bases, and 9 bases stayed unmatched. This CDR3 has 14 residues. CDR3 in DNA: TGCAGTGCTAAAGGGACTACCACCCGAGAGACCCAGTACTTC. Its translation: CSAKGTTTRETQYF.